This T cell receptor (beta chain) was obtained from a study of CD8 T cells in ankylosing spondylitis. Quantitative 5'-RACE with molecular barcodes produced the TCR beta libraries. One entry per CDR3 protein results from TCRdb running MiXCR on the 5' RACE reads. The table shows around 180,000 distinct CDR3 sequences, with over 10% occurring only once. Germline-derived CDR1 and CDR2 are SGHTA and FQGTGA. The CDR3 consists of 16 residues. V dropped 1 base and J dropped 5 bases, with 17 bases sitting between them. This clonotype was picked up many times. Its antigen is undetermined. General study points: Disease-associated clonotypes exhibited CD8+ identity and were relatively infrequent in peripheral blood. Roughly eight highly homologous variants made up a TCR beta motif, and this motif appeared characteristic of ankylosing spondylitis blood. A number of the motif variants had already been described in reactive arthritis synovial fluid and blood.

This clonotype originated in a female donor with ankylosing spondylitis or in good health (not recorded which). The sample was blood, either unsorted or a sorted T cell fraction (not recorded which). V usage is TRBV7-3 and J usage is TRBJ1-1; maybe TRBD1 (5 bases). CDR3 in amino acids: CASSLNGAGRLTEAFF. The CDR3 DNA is TGTGCCAGCAGCTTAAATGGGGCAGGGCGGTTGACTGAAGCTTTCTTT.